The present TCR beta chain was sequenced within a study of vaccination and CD4 T cells after COVID-19. The CDR3 extends over 16 amino acids. Trimming stripped 3 bases from V and 1 base from J, with 15 bases between. Noted treatment: roughly 10-day PBMC culture with coronavirus spike peptide pools or control peptides (ViraFEST assay). The Oncomine TCR Beta short-read assay was applied to DNA of cultured CD4+ T cells. TCRdb used MiXCR to reprocess the PCR reads, holding one entry per CDR3 protein. The sample yields under 15,000 distinct CDR3 sequences, roughly 67% seen once. In regard to this clonotype: What it binds is not known.

This receptor was identified in a human donor who had recovered from COVID-19. The gene calls are TRBV12-3 or TRBV12-4 and TRBJ1-1, with D unresolved. Sequences were obtained from CD4+ T cells from blood, cultured in vitro. In DNA form, the CDR3 reads TGTGCCAGCAGTTTTTGGCGCGGGAAAGAGAACACTGAAGCTTTCTTT. It encodes CASSFWRGKENTEAFF.